These T cell receptor beta chains were read from a single sample in a study of CD8 T cells in ankylosing spondylitis. TCRdb re-called the 5' RACE reads with MiXCR, one entry per CDR3 protein. In the table there are more than 150,000 distinct CDR3 sequences, 15% to 20% of which are singletons. The sequenced sample consisted of blood, either unsorted or a sorted T cell fraction (not recorded which). Receptors were obtained from a male donor between 5 and 35 years old with ankylosing spondylitis or in good health (not recorded which). The CDR3 runs from the conserved cysteine through the conserved F or W. D genes are given only for firm matches. Size values are once, few and many counts, or a class for expanded clones, and some rows have none.

clone_size: .
d_call: TRBD1
j_call: TRBJ1-3
v_call: TRBV9
cdr3_aa: CASSVAGQGPDTIYF
cdr3_nt: TGTGCCAGCAGCGTAGCTGGACAGGGTCCAGACACCATATATTTT

clone_size: many
d_call: TRBD1
j_call: TRBJ1-2
v_call: TRBV9
cdr3_aa: CASSVEEWDSFYGYTF
cdr3_nt: TGTGCCAGCAGCGTAGAAGAATGGGACAGCTTCTATGGCTACACCTTC

clone_size: .
d_call: TRBD1
j_call: TRBJ2-5
v_call: TRBV29-1
cdr3_aa: CSVEERTGVETQYF
cdr3_nt: TGCAGCGTTGAAGAAAGGACAGGGGTCGAGACCCAGTACTTC

clone_size: once
d_call: TRBD1
j_call: TRBJ2-1
v_call: TRBV29-1
cdr3_aa: CSVGTGGAFSEQFF
cdr3_nt: TGCAGCGTGGGGACAGGGGGCGCTTTTAGTGAGCAGTTCTTC

clone_size: many
d_call: .
j_call: TRBJ2-1
v_call: TRBV10-3
cdr3_aa: CAISEYPWDEQFF
cdr3_nt: TGTGCCATCAGTGAATATCCATGGGATGAGCAGTTCTTC

clone_size: .
d_call: .
j_call: TRBJ2-3
v_call: TRBV27
cdr3_aa: CASSAGTQTNTQYF
cdr3_nt: TGTGCCAGCAGTGCCGGGACCCAGACGAATACGCAGTATTTT

clone_size: many
d_call: .
j_call: TRBJ2-3
v_call: TRBV20-1
cdr3_aa: CSASHGSTDTQYF
cdr3_nt: TGCAGTGCTAGTCACGGGAGCACAGATACGCAGTATTTT

clone_size: few
d_call: .
j_call: TRBJ1-4
v_call: TRBV3-1
cdr3_aa: CASSQEKTQVNEKLFF
cdr3_nt: TGTGCCAGCAGCCAAGAGAAAACTCAAGTTAATGAAAAACTGTTTTTT

clone_size: many
d_call: .
j_call: TRBJ1-5
v_call: TRBV20-1
cdr3_aa: CSAREGYQPQHF
cdr3_nt: TGCAGTGCTAGAGAGGGTTATCAGCCCCAGCATTTT

clone_size: many
d_call: TRBD1
j_call: TRBJ2-1
v_call: TRBV12-3/TRBV12-4
cdr3_aa: CASTLRPGQRSYNEQFF
cdr3_nt: TGTGCCAGCACCCTCCGCCCGGGACAGCGCTCCTACAATGAGCAGTTCTTC

clone_size: many
d_call: TRBD1
j_call: TRBJ2-5
v_call: TRBV10-3
cdr3_aa: CAISDPGTGTLETQYF
cdr3_nt: TGTGCCATCAGTGATCCCGGGACAGGGACCTTGGAGACCCAGTACTTC

clone_size: many
d_call: TRBD1
j_call: TRBJ2-6
v_call: TRBV7-2
cdr3_aa: CASSLTRGPSGANVLTF
cdr3_nt: TGTGCCAGCAGCTTAACCAGGGGGCCCTCTGGGGCCAACGTCCTGACTTTC

clone_size: once
d_call: .
j_call: TRBJ2-2
v_call: TRBV5-1
cdr3_aa: CASSLESLWAGNTGELFF
cdr3_nt: TGCGCCAGCAGCTTGGAATCGCTGTGGGCGGGAAACACCGGGGAGCTGTTTTTT

clone_size: .
d_call: TRBD2
j_call: TRBJ2-3
v_call: TRBV9
cdr3_aa: CASTTSGGGGTDTQYF
cdr3_nt: TGTGCCAGCACCACTAGCGGGGGAGGTGGCACAGATACGCAGTATTTT

clone_size: many
d_call: TRBD2
j_call: TRBJ2-5
v_call: TRBV12-3/TRBV12-4
cdr3_aa: CASSRSGREETQYF
cdr3_nt: TGTGCCAGCAGCCGAAGCGGGAGGGAAGAGACCCAGTACTTC

clone_size: many
d_call: TRBD1
j_call: TRBJ2-2
v_call: TRBV5-1
cdr3_aa: CASSLGPRQGVTGELFF
cdr3_nt: TGCGCCAGCAGCTTGGGACCGAGACAGGGTGTCACCGGGGAGCTGTTTTTT

clone_size: many
d_call: TRBD2
j_call: TRBJ2-5
v_call: TRBV12-3/TRBV12-4
cdr3_aa: CASSLSPGLAETQYF
cdr3_nt: TGTGCCAGCAGTCTTAGTCCCGGACTAGCAGAGACCCAGTACTTC

clone_size: many
d_call: .
j_call: TRBJ2-1
v_call: TRBV29-1
cdr3_aa: CSAGVGYEQFF
cdr3_nt: TGCAGCGCGGGGGTCGGCTATGAGCAGTTCTTC

clone_size: many
d_call: TRBD2
j_call: TRBJ2-4
v_call: TRBV7-8
cdr3_aa: CASSLVLAAAGGNIQYF
cdr3_nt: TGTGCCAGCAGCTTAGTACTAGCGGCAGCGGGCGGAAACATTCAGTACTTC

clone_size: many
d_call: .
j_call: TRBJ2-5
v_call: TRBV24-1
cdr3_aa: CATRAEHEETQYF
cdr3_nt: TGTGCCACGAGGGCAGAACACGAAGAGACCCAGTACTTC

clone_size: .
d_call: .
j_call: TRBJ2-2
v_call: TRBV2
cdr3_aa: CASSVFVGELFF
cdr3_nt: TGTGCCAGCAGTGTATTTGTCGGGGAGCTGTTTTTT

clone_size: once
d_call: TRBD1
j_call: TRBJ1-5
v_call: TRBV27
cdr3_aa: CASKQGQGHQPQHF
cdr3_nt: TGTGCCAGCAAACAGGGACAGGGCCATCAGCCCCAGCATTTT

clone_size: many
d_call: .
j_call: TRBJ2-1
v_call: TRBV4-2
cdr3_aa: CASRGGGWKLDEQFF
cdr3_nt: TGTGCCAGCAGAGGGGGGGGGTGGAAGTTGGATGAGCAGTTCTTC

clone_size: .
d_call: TRBD2
j_call: TRBJ2-4
v_call: TRBV19
cdr3_aa: CASSASGRQYF
cdr3_nt: TGTGCCAGTAGTGCTAGCGGGAGGCAGTACTTC

clone_size: many
d_call: TRBD1
j_call: TRBJ1-1
v_call: TRBV5-1
cdr3_aa: CASSYRGNTEAFF
cdr3_nt: TGCGCCAGCAGCTACAGGGGGAACACTGAAGCTTTCTTT

clone_size: many
d_call: .
j_call: TRBJ1-3
v_call: TRBV6-6
cdr3_aa: CASSYSTATSGNTIYF
cdr3_nt: TGTGCCAGCAGTTACTCGACAGCTACCTCTGGAAACACCATATATTTT

clone_size: many
d_call: TRBD1
j_call: TRBJ1-4
v_call: TRBV5-1
cdr3_aa: CASRVAGGVREKLFF
cdr3_nt: TGCGCCAGCAGAGTAGCAGGGGGCGTTAGGGAAAAACTGTTTTTT

clone_size: many
d_call: TRBD2
j_call: TRBJ2-3
v_call: TRBV20-1
cdr3_aa: CSARDSGRASDTQYF
cdr3_nt: TGCAGTGCTAGAGATAGCGGGAGGGCCTCAGATACGCAGTATTTT

clone_size: many
d_call: TRBD1
j_call: TRBJ2-1
v_call: TRBV7-9
cdr3_aa: CAGGRGLDEQFF
cdr3_nt: TGTGCCGGCGGCAGGGGGTTAGATGAGCAGTTCTTC

clone_size: many
d_call: TRBD1
j_call: TRBJ2-5
v_call: TRBV5-6
cdr3_aa: CASSLIPGQHSETQYF
cdr3_nt: TGTGCCAGCAGCCTAATCCCGGGACAGCATTCAGAGACCCAGTACTTC

clone_size: .
d_call: TRBD2
j_call: TRBJ2-3
v_call: TRBV20-1
cdr3_aa: CSAMRLAGVTDTQYF
cdr3_nt: TGCAGTGCTATGAGGCTAGCGGGAGTCACAGATACGCAGTATTTT

clone_size: many
d_call: TRBD2
j_call: TRBJ2-1
v_call: TRBV4-3
cdr3_aa: CASSHGTSGRNNEQFF
cdr3_nt: TGCGCCAGCAGCCACGGGACTAGCGGGCGCAACAATGAGCAGTTCTTC

clone_size: .
d_call: .
j_call: TRBJ1-1
v_call: TRBV29-1
cdr3_aa: CSVERGTLNTEAFF
cdr3_nt: TGCAGCGTTGAACGGGGCACTCTGAACACTGAAGCTTTCTTT

clone_size: many
d_call: .
j_call: TRBJ1-2
v_call: TRBV20-1
cdr3_aa: CSARRDNYYGYTF
cdr3_nt: TGCAGTGCTAGACGGGACAACTACTATGGCTACACCTTC

clone_size: many
d_call: .
j_call: TRBJ2-4
v_call: TRBV7-2
cdr3_aa: CASSPGRTNIQYF
cdr3_nt: TGTGCCAGCAGCCCAGGACGGACAAACATTCAGTACTTC

clone_size: many
d_call: .
j_call: TRBJ1-1
v_call: TRBV6-2/TRBV6-3
cdr3_aa: CASSYSGTVAFF
cdr3_nt: TGTGCCAGCAGTTACTCCGGGACTGTGGCTTTCTTT

clone_size: many
d_call: .
j_call: TRBJ2-1
v_call: TRBV2
cdr3_aa: CASGGGTENEQFF
cdr3_nt: TGTGCCAGCGGCGGCGGGACGGAAAATGAGCAGTTCTTC

clone_size: .
d_call: .
j_call: TRBJ2-3
v_call: TRBV23-1
cdr3_aa: CASSIDDGAGTQYF
cdr3_nt: TGCGCCAGCAGTATAGATGACGGGGCAGGCACGCAGTATTTT

clone_size: many
d_call: TRBD2
j_call: TRBJ2-1
v_call: TRBV7-8
cdr3_aa: CASSLGSTSGYNEQFF
cdr3_nt: TGTGCCAGCAGCTTAGGGTCGACTAGCGGTTACAATGAGCAGTTCTTC

clone_size: many
d_call: .
j_call: TRBJ2-6
v_call: TRBV20-1
cdr3_aa: CSAEDSSGANVLTF
cdr3_nt: TGCAGTGCCGAGGATTCCTCTGGGGCCAACGTCCTGACTTTC

clone_size: .
d_call: .
j_call: TRBJ2-1
v_call: TRBV15
cdr3_aa: CATSREDNYNEQFF
cdr3_nt: TGTGCCACCAGCAGGGAAGACAACTACAATGAGCAGTTCTTC

clone_size: .
d_call: .
j_call: TRBJ2-1
v_call: TRBV15
cdr3_aa: CATSRDPPAKQFF
cdr3_nt: TGTGCCACCAGCAGAGACCCCCCCGCCAAGCAGTTCTTC

clone_size: once
d_call: TRBD1
j_call: TRBJ1-1
v_call: TRBV7-2
cdr3_aa: CASSSRGLREAFF
cdr3_nt: TGTGCCAGCAGCTCCAGGGGGCTTCGAGAAGCTTTCTTT

clone_size: .
d_call: .
j_call: TRBJ1-6
v_call: TRBV7-9
cdr3_aa: CASSRSPDSPLHF
cdr3_nt: TGTGCCAGCAGCCGGTCGCCAGATTCACCCCTCCACTTT

clone_size: many
d_call: TRBD2
j_call: TRBJ2-3
v_call: TRBV29-1
cdr3_aa: CSVDSGGGSDTQYF
cdr3_nt: TGCAGCGTGGATAGCGGCGGGGGTTCCGATACGCAGTATTTT

clone_size: many
d_call: .
j_call: TRBJ2-6
v_call: TRBV7-8
cdr3_aa: CASSLETALRAGANVLTF
cdr3_nt: TGTGCCAGCAGCTTAGAGACAGCCTTAAGAGCTGGGGCCAACGTCCTGACTTTC

clone_size: many
d_call: .
j_call: TRBJ1-6
v_call: TRBV20-1
cdr3_aa: CSPTREGNSPLHF
cdr3_nt: TGCAGTCCGACTAGAGAGGGAAATTCACCCCTCCACTTT

clone_size: many
d_call: TRBD1
j_call: TRBJ1-4
v_call: TRBV18
cdr3_aa: CASSPPQGGEKLFF
cdr3_nt: TGTGCCAGCTCACCACCACAGGGGGGTGAAAAACTGTTTTTT

clone_size: many
d_call: .
j_call: TRBJ2-1
v_call: TRBV12-3/TRBV12-4
cdr3_aa: CASRNRRESYNEQFF
cdr3_nt: TGTGCCAGCAGGAATAGGAGAGAGTCCTACAATGAGCAGTTCTTC

clone_size: many
d_call: TRBD2
j_call: TRBJ2-2
v_call: TRBV12-3/TRBV12-4
cdr3_aa: CASRPQGSGRGAGELFF
cdr3_nt: TGTGCCAGCAGACCCCAGGGTAGCGGGAGAGGCGCCGGGGAGCTGTTTTTT